In this sample, the clone carrying this TCR beta chain turned up a few times. This sample was taken from a study of human T cells and chemical hapten exposure. Trimming took 4 bases from V and 2 from J, leaving 12 bases between them. The CDR3 loop spans 14 amino acids. Germline V gene sequence: CDR1 SQVTM, CDR2 ANQGSEA. Each CDR3 protein is one row after TCRdb ran MiXCR on the RACE reads. The sample shows around 95,000 distinct CDR3 sequences, about 10% of them seen only once. Sample time point: pre-sensitization, week 0. Treatment specified: therapeutic diphenylcyclopropenone sensitization with weekly scalp DPC.

This sequence was found in a woman aged 60 to 75 with alopecia areata. Some clones in this sample may be carry-over from other donors' samples. The sequencing here drew on whole blood, taken in connection with sensitization to the hapten diphenylcyclopropenone (DPC). The chain is built from TRBV29-1 and TRBJ2-1; D could derive from TRBD1 or TRBD2 (5 bases each). The CDR3 sequence is CSVARGRAYNEQFF. Here the CDR3 DNA reads TGCAGCGTTGCGAGGGGAAGGGCCTACAATGAGCAGTTCTTC.